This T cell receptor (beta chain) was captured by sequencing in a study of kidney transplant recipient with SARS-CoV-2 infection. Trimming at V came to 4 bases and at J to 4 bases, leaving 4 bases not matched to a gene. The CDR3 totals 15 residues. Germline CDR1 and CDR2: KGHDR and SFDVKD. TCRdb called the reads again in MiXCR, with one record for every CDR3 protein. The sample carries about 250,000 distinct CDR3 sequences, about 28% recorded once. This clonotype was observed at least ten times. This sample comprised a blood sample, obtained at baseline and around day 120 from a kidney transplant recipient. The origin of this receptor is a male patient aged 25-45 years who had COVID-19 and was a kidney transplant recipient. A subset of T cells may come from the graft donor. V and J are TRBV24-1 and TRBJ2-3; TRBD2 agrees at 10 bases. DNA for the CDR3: TGTGCCACCAGTGACCTAGCGGGAGCCCCAGATACGCAGTATTTT. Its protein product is CATSDLAGAPDTQYF.